These T cell receptor beta chains were read from a single sample in a study of blood T cell repertoires in COVID-19. Sequenced by immunoSEQ multiplex PCR; TCRdb stores in-frame clones only, minus some. The sample yields some 250,000 clones, around 86% seen once. The sequenced sample consisted of peripheral blood. The receptors come from a man aged 25-45 years who had recovered from COVID-19. CDR3s include the opening cysteine and the closing phenylalanine or tryptophan. D genes are given only for firm matches. A clone size is listed for some rows: how often the clone was seen (once, few, many), or a class if it is expanded.

>TRBV14|14|TRBJ2-7|-|TRBD1
TGTGCCAGCAGCCATGGGACAGGGGGTTACGAGCAGTACTTC
CASSHGTGGYEQYF
>TRBV11-3|18|TRBJ2-7|-|-
TGTGCCAGCAGCTTACCCTACCAATTGACAGGGGACTATAACGAGCAGTACTTC
CASSLPYQLTGDYNEQYF
>TRBV13|19|TRBJ2-3|-|TRBD1
TGTGCCAGCAGCTTAGTTGCAGTGAAGACAGGGATTGTCACAGATACGCAGTATTTT
CASSLVAVKTGIVTDTQYF
>TRBV19|14|TRBJ1-2|-|-
TGTGCCAGTAGTAGAATGTCGGGGATAGATGGCTACACCTTC
CASSRMSGIDGYTF
>TRBV29-1|13|TRBJ1-1|-|-
TGCAGCGTTGAATCGCAGGGACAACTGGGAGCTTTCTTT
CSVESQGQLGAFF
>TRBV19|14|TRBJ1-5|-|-
TGTGCCAGTAGGAGCACCTATAGCAATCAGCCCCAGCATTTT
CASRSTYSNQPQHF
>TRBV7-2|14|TRBJ1-4|-|TRBD1
TGTGCCAGCAGCTTGGACAGGGGGAATGAAAAACTGTTTTTT
CASSLDRGNEKLFF
>TRBV3-1/TRBV3-2|13|TRBJ2-5|-|-
TGTGCCAGCAGCCAAGTTAGCCAAGAGACCCAGTACTTC
CASSQVSQETQYF
>TRBV24-1|17|TRBJ1-3|-|TRBD1
TGTGCCACCAGTGAACCTAGGACAGGGGTCTCTGGAAACACCATATATTTT
CATSEPRTGVSGNTIYF
>TRBV7-6|15|TRBJ2-2|once|TRBD1
TGTGCCAGCAGCCCGGGACAGGGAGGCACCGGGGAGCTGTTTTTT
CASSPGQGGTGELFF
>TRBV4-3|18|TRBJ2-1|-|TRBD2
TGCGCCAGCAGCCAAGTCCGACTAGCGGGGGCCCCCTACAATGAGCAGTTCTTC
CASSQVRLAGAPYNEQFF
>TRBV7-2|14|TRBJ1-1|-|-
TGTGCCAGCAGCTTGGACGGGAAGCCCACTGAAGCTTTCTTT
CASSLDGKPTEAFF
>TRBV5-6|11|TRBJ2-7|-|-
TGTGCCAGCAGCCTAAACTACGAGCAGTACTTC
CASSLNYEQYF
>TRBV3-1/TRBV3-2|17|TRBJ2-1|-|TRBD2
TGTGCCAGCAGCCCAAGCGGGGGGTACCCTACCTACAATGAGCAGTTCTTC
CASSPSGGYPTYNEQFF
>TRBV4-2|16|TRBJ2-7|-|-
TGTGCCAGCAGCCAAGGGCGGGGTAGCGGTTCCTACGAGCAGTACTTC
CASSQGRGSGSYEQYF
>TRBV11-2|16|TRBJ2-1|-|TRBD1
TGTGCCAGCAGCCCACTTGGGACAGCCCAGGGCAATGAGCAGTTCTTC
CASSPLGTAQGNEQFF
>TRBV9|16|TRBJ2-7|-|TRBD2
TGTGCCAGCAGTACAGGAGGGACTAGCGGGGTATACGAGCAGTACTTC
CASSTGGTSGVYEQYF
>TRBV6-5|10|TRBJ2-5|-|-
TGTGCCACCGATTTAGAGGGCCAGTACTTC
CATDLEGQYF
>TRBV25-1|16|TRBJ1-6|-|-
TGTGCCAGCAGTGAATACCCGACAGGATTGAATTCACCCCTCCACTTT
CASSEYPTGLNSPLHF
>TRBV9|14|TRBJ1-5|-|TRBD1
TGTGCCAGCAGCACGGGGACAGGGGATCAGCCCCAGCATTTT
CASSTGTGDQPQHF
>TRBV27|15|TRBJ2-2|-|TRBD1
TGTGCCAGCAGCCCCGGGACAGCTTACACCGGGGAGCTGTTTTTT
CASSPGTAYTGELFF
>TRBV6-5|14|TRBJ2-2|-|-
TGTGCCAGCAGTTACGCGGGTCTCACCGGGGAGCTGTTTTTT
CASSYAGLTGELFF
>TRBV3-1/TRBV3-2|15|TRBJ2-7|once|TRBD1
TGTGCCAGCAGCCGAGGACAGGGGGGCACCTACGAGCAGTACTTC
CASSRGQGGTYEQYF
>TRBV5-6|16|TRBJ2-4|-|TRBD1
TGTGCCAGCAGCTGGACAGGGATGGTAGCCAAAAACATTCAGTACTTC
CASSWTGMVAKNIQYF
>TRBV11-2|14|TRBJ2-7|-|-
TGTGCCAGCAGCTGGGCATTGACCCAGGTCGAGCAGTACTTC
CASSWALTQVEQYF
>TRBV18|17|TRBJ1-1|-|-
TGTGCCAGCTCACCACGGGTCGGGGTTGGGGAGAACACTGAAGCTTTCTTT
CASSPRVGVGENTEAFF
>TRBV7-2|15|TRBJ1-3|-|TRBD1
TGTGCCAGCAGCTTAATTACAGGGGCTGGAAACACCATATATTTT
CASSLITGAGNTIYF
>TRBV5-6|15|TRBJ2-2|-|TRBD2
TGTGCCAGCAGTCGGTGGGGAGGGATCACCGGGGAGCTGTTTTTT
CASSRWGGITGELFF
>TRBV15|14|TRBJ1-1|-|-
TGTGCCACCAGCAGACGACAGATGAACACTGAAGCTTTCTTT
CATSRRQMNTEAFF
>TRBV6-2/TRBV6-3|15|TRBJ2-7|-|-
TGTGCCAGCAGTACCTGGGCGGCTAGCGACTACGAGCAGTACTTC
CASSTWAASDYEQYF
>TRBV19|13|TRBJ2-7|-|-
TGTGCCAGTAGCATAACAGGGAAGGGTGAGCAGTACTTC
CASSITGKGEQYF
>TRBV19|11|TRBJ2-1|-|TRBD2
TGTGCCAGCGGTCGTAGCGGGGCGAAGTTCTTC
CASGRSGAKFF
>TRBV30|15|TRBJ1-5|few|-
TGTGCCTGGAGGGCAGGGCCCTATAGCAATCAGCCCCAGCATTTT
CAWRAGPYSNQPQHF
>TRBV11-3|14|TRBJ2-7|-|TRBD1
TGTGCCAGCAGCCTAGGGACAGGGGCCGGCGAGCAGTACTTC
CASSLGTGAGEQYF
>TRBV5-4|15|TRBJ2-5|-|TRBD2
TGTGCCAGCAGCTTGGCGACTAGCGGGGAAGAGACCCAGTACTTC
CASSLATSGEETQYF
>TRBV6-5|15|TRBJ2-7|-|TRBD1
TGTGCCAGCAGCTCCAGGGGGCAGGCTTCCTACGAGCAGTACTTC
CASSSRGQASYEQYF
>TRBV7-8|18|TRBJ1-6|-|TRBD1
TGTGCCAGCAGTCGCGGGACAGGGTTTCCCATTTATAATTCACCCCTCCACTTT
CASSRGTGFPIYNSPLHF
>TRBV18|15|TRBJ2-2|-|TRBD1
TGTGCCAGCTCAGGAGGACAGGCCGTCACCGGGGAGCTGTTTTTT
CASSGGQAVTGELFF